This TCR beta chain comes out of a study of monozygotic twins with inflammatory bowel disease. Notes on the study in general: Ultimately, a single strong signal or clonotype associated with IBD was not supported.

From the 5' RACE reads, TCRdb lists one entry per CDR3 protein and no DNA. Here the sample table reports a few hundred thousand distinct CDR3 sequences. As for this clonotype: Its antigen remains unidentified.

CDR1 is SEHNR and CDR2 is FQNEAQ in the germline V gene (reference sequence). The length of the CDR3 is 13 residues. Sequencing was done on a sample of blood. The origin of this receptor is a human donor with ulcerative colitis or Crohn's disease, or a healthy co-twin of an affected twin (not recorded which). This rearrangement joins TRBV7-9 to TRBJ2-7. CDR3 sequence reads: CASSLPESYEQYF. Using reference TRBV7-9 and TRBJ2-7 for the parts outside the CDR3, the full variable domain is DTGVSQNPRHKITKRGQNVTFRCDPISEHNRLYWYRQTLGQGPEFLTYFQNEAQLEKSRLLSDRFSAERPKGSFSTLEIQRTEQGDSAMYLCASSLPESYEQYFGPGTRLTVT.